The 25 T cell receptor beta chains given below trace back to one sample, sequenced in a study of breast tumors, draining lymph nodes, adjacent tissues. Breast cancer patients provided tissue from their axillary draining lymph nodes. TCRdb itself ran the multiplex PCR reads through MiXCR, one entry per CDR3 protein. The sample carries about 230,000 distinct CDR3 sequences, around 32% recorded once. Sequencing input: axillary lymph node tissue. Receptor source: a female donor with breast cancer. Some clones in this sample may be carry-over from other donors' samples.

The rearrangement uses TRBV24-1 and TRBJ2-5, with D uncertain. CDR1 is KGHDR, CDR2 SFDVKD, per germline. Trimming removed 4 bases from V and 2 bases from J, with 28 bases in between. This CDR3 comprises 20 residues. CDR3 protein: CATSDRTQGNERRNQETQYF. The CDR3 region has the DNA TGTGCCACCAGTGACCGGACCCAAGGGAATGAGCGACGCAATCAAGAGACCCAGTACTTC.

As for this clonotype: Without the conserved terminal phenylalanine or tryptophan, this CDR3 likely stems from a read error. The V gene is TRBV11-2, the J gene TRBJ2-2, with 11 positions matching TRBD2. The germline gives CDR1 SGHAT, CDR2 FQNNGV. Trimming removed 5 bases from V and 5 bases from J; junction bases left unmatched: 16. This CDR3 has 19 residues. The CDR3 sequence: CASSQGGTTSGSITGELFS. The CDR3 nucleotides are TGTGCCAGCAGCCAAGGGGGAACAACTAGCGGGAGTATAACCGGGGAGCTGTTTTCT.

This chain joins TRBV11-2 and TRBJ2-5; D is perhaps TRBD1 (5 bases). The V and J ends lost 4 bases and 1 base respectively, with 13 bases between them. Germline loops: CDR1 SGHAT, CDR2 FQNNGV. The CDR3 is 15 residues long. This chain's CDR3 is CASSSTVLSQETQYF. The DNA for the CDR3 is TGTGCCAGCAGCTCGACAGTGCTGAGCCAAGAGACCCAGTACTTC.

A remark on this clonotype: A much more abundant neighbour one base away suggests this may be a read error. The gene calls are TRBV6-5 and TRBJ2-6; D may be TRBD1 (5 bases). Trimming took off 5 bases at V and 2 bases at J, with 13 bases between the two ends. The CDR3 consists of 16 residues. In germline, CDR1 is MNHEY, CDR2 SVGAGI. Written as DNA, the CDR3 is TGTGCCAGCAGTCATTGGCAGGGTCCTGGGGCCAACGTCCTGACTTTC. Its protein is CASSHWQGPGANVLTF.

This chain links TRBV19 with TRBJ1-1; possibly TRBD1 for D (5 bases). This CDR3 has 15 residues. Trimming removed 6 bases from V and 3 bases from J, with 17 bases in between. Germline assignment: CDR1 LNHDA and CDR2 SQIVND (reference sequence). Here the CDR3 reads CASSYRQGGDTEAFF. CDR3 in DNA: TGTGCCAGTAGCTATCGTCAGGGAGGGGACACTGAAGCTTTCTTT.

This clonotype turned up a few times. A read error is possible here, since a much larger clone lies one base away. The chain links TRBV6-5 to TRBJ1-4; weak D call: TRBD1 (5 bases). The CDR3 totals 13 residues. V lost 5 bases to trimming and J lost 8 bases, with 12 bases between them. Per the germline V gene, CDR1 is MNHEY and CDR2 is SVGAGI. CDR3 nucleotides: TGTGCCAGCAGTCGGGGCCTAGAGGAAAAACTGTTTTTT. Translated, it gives CASSRGLEEKLFF.

The chain recombines TRBV12-3 or TRBV12-4 with TRBJ2-2; the match to TRBD1 covers 8 bases. Trimming removed 3 bases from V and 1 base from J; junction bases left unmatched: 7. This CDR3 is 17 amino acids long. The DNA of the CDR3 is TGTGCCAGCAGTTTCCCTAGACAGGGGCTGAACACCGGGGAGCTGTTTTTT. Translation gives CASSFPRQGLNTGELFF.

This clonotype occurred many times. This sequence may be a read error, since a much larger clone differs from it by one base. The chain carries TRBV20-1 and TRBJ2-6; possibly TRBD2 for D (5 bases). V dropped 5 bases and J dropped 3 bases, with 14 bases sitting between them. From germline, CDR1 is DFQATT and CDR2 SNEGSKA (reference sequence). The CDR3 is 15 amino acids. CDR3 amino acids: CSAGEGLSGANVLTF. The DNA of the CDR3 is TGCAGTGCTGGGGAAGGACTGAGTGGGGCCAACGTCCTGACTTTC.

This clonotype has a count of ten or more. CDR3 residues: CATSREDRPYQETQYF. In DNA form, the CDR3 reads TGTGCCACCAGCAGAGAGGACAGGCCGTACCAAGAGACCCAGTACTTC. The chain recombines TRBV15 with TRBJ2-5; 7 nucleotides align to TRBD1. The V segment lost 0 bases and the J segment 0 bases; nucleotides outside the gene matches: 4. There are 16 residues in the CDR3. Germline loops: CDR1 LNHNV, CDR2 YYDKDF (reference sequence).

This clonotype was seen at least ten times. This chain connects TRBV6-5 to TRBJ2-7; TRBD1 is a possible D gene (8 bases). CDR3 length: 14 residues. The V and J ends lost 5 bases and 4 bases respectively, with 15 bases between them. Germline CDR1 and CDR2: MNHEY and SVGAGI. The CDR3 coding sequence is TGTGCCAGCAGTCAACAGGGGGGGGGGTACGAGCAGTACTTC. Translation: CASSQQGGGYEQYF.

The chain recombines TRBV5-5 with TRBJ1-2, with D perhaps matching TRBD1 (6 bases). The CDR3 is 13 amino acids. Trimming took off 4 bases at V and 8 bases at J, with 15 bases between the two ends. Germline CDR1 SGHKS, CDR2 YYEKEE (reference sequence). DNA of the CDR3: TGTGCCAGCAGCCCTGGACAGACACGCGGCTACACCTTC. Translated, it gives CASSPGQTRGYTF.

At least ten counts were recorded for this clonotype. A much larger clone differs by one base, so this may be a read error. The chain has TRBV20-1 and TRBJ1-2; 11 nucleotides agree with TRBD1. Germline CDR1 DFQATT, CDR2 SNEGSKA (reference sequence). The CDR3 contains 12 residues. DNA for the CDR3: TGCAGTGCAAGGGACAGGGGGATTGGCTCCACCTTC. Its protein is CSARDRGIGSTF.

This clonotype was detected ten times or more. The rearrangement joins TRBV19 to TRBJ1-5; 7 bases map to TRBD1. Trimming cost V 7 bases and J 6 bases; bases outside gene matches: 6. Germline values: CDR1 LNHDA, CDR2 SQIVND (reference sequence). This CDR3 is built from 13 residues. CDR3 DNA sequence: TGTGCCAGTACCTTTCAGGGGGGTCAGCCCCAGCATTTT. Translating gives CASTFQGGQPQHF.

This clonotype was observed a single time. The chain combines TRBV7-9 with TRBJ2-2; 8 positions agree with TRBD1. V trimming: 5 bases; J trimming: 7 bases; junction bases outside the gene matches: 18. Germline-derived CDR1 and CDR2 are SEHNR and FQNEAQ (reference sequence). There are 18 residues in the CDR3. For the CDR3, the DNA is TGTGCCAGCAGCCCTAATCAAAGGACAGGGCACATCATCGGGGAGCTGTTTTTT. As protein: CASSPNQRTGHIIGELFF.

Ten or more counts support this clonotype. The chain is built from TRBV19 and TRBJ2-6; D remains unclear. Germline CDR1 is LNHDA and CDR2 is SQIVND (reference sequence). The CDR3 covers 17 residues. V was clipped by 5 bases and J by 0 bases, with 14 bases between them. The CDR3 nucleotides read TGTGCCAGTAGTCCCTCGGAGCTCCCCTCTGGGGCCAACGTCCTGACTTTC. It specifies CASSPSELPSGANVLTF.

This chain joins TRBV29-1 and TRBJ1-1, with D maybe TRBD1 (6 bases). Trimming cost V 1 base and J 5 bases, with 23 bases left between them. The CDR3 runs 17 residues. Germline CDR1 and CDR2: SQVTM and ANQGSEA. The DNA of the CDR3 is TGCAGCGTTGAAGGCCCATTCCAGTTGGGGGGCCGTACTGAAGCTTTCTTT. Translated: CSVEGPFQLGGRTEAFF. Full variable domain (outside the CDR3, taken from reference TRBV29-1 and TRBJ1-1): SAVISQKPSRDICQRGTSLTIQCQVDSQVTMMFWYRQQPGQSLTLIATANQGSEATYESGFVIDKFPISRPNLTFSTLTVSNMSPEDSSIYLCSVEGPFQLGGRTEAFFGQGTRLTVV.

In this sample, this clonotype turned up many times. The chain is built from TRBV20-1 and TRBJ1-5; TRBD1 is a possible D gene (5 bases). This CDR3 is built from 14 residues. Germline CDR1 reads DFQATT; CDR2 reads SNEGSKA (reference sequence). Trimming shortened V by 1 base and J by 1 base, and 8 bases separated the two germline ends. The CDR3 DNA sequence: TGCAGTGCTAGAGGACAGCTCAGCAATCAGCCCCAGCATTTT. This codes for CSARGQLSNQPQHF.

There are many counts of this clonotype. This chain joins TRBV19 and TRBJ2-5; the D gene is possibly TRBD2 (5 bases). Deletions cut 3 bases from V and 2 bases from J, with 10 bases between. There are 14 residues in the CDR3. Germline V gene sequence: CDR1 LNHDA, CDR2 SQIVND (reference sequence). CDR3 in amino acids: CASSIRRVQETQYF. CDR3 DNA: TGTGCCAGTAGTATTAGGCGGGTACAAGAGACCCAGTACTTC.

There are a few counts of this clonotype. The chain employs TRBV9 and TRBJ1-1; TRBD1 is a possible D gene (5 bases). Trimming removed 3 bases at V and 5 bases at J, with 11 bases between. Germline CDR1 reads SGDLS; CDR2 reads YYNGEE. The CDR3 has 13 residues. This CDR3 is CASSAEGWTEAFF. The CDR3 DNA follows: TGTGCCAGCAGCGCGGAGGGGTGGACTGAAGCTTTCTTT.

The V call is TRBV24-1, the J call TRBJ2-1; D is perhaps TRBD2 (5 bases). V was clipped by 4 bases and J by 7 bases, with 16 bases between them. Germline values: CDR1 KGHDR, CDR2 SFDVKD. The CDR3 consists of 15 residues. CDR3 sequence: CATSEKEASKNEQFF. The DNA of the CDR3 is TGTGCCACCAGTGAGAAGGAGGCTAGCAAGAATGAGCAGTTCTTC.

This clonotype was observed many times. A clone one base away is much larger, so this may be a read error. The genes are TRBV20-1 and TRBJ2-5, with 7 bases matching TRBD2. The germline V gene has CDR1 DFQATT and CDR2 SNEGSKA (reference sequence). The CDR3 length is 14 residues. The V gene end was trimmed by 6 bases and the J gene end by 7 bases; junction bases not matched to a gene: 14. The CDR3, as DNA: TGCAGTGCCCCGGCGGGGGACGTGTTGGCGACCCAGTACTTC. It yields the protein CSAPAGDVLATQYF.

The chain employs TRBV18 and TRBJ2-7; 9 bases match TRBD1. V dropped 3 bases and J dropped 4; count of bases not matched to a gene: 7. The CDR3 has 15 amino acids. Germline CDR1 and CDR2: KGHSH and LQKENI. The CDR3 bases are TGTGCCAGCTCACCCGGGACAGGGTTACTTTACGAGCAGTACTTC. It is translated as CASSPGTGLLYEQYF.

There are many counts of this clonotype. The V gene is TRBV5-1, the J gene TRBJ1-6; TRBD1 matches at 10 bases. This CDR3 region has 15 residues. The junction had 1 base not matched to a gene; V was cut back by 2 bases and J by 5 bases. From germline, CDR1 is SGHRS and CDR2 YFSETQ. The CDR3 sequence: CASSFDRGHNSPLHF. The CDR3 bases are TGCGCCAGCAGCTTCGACAGGGGGCATAATTCACCCCTCCACTTT.

The table lists this clonotype with many counts. The CDR3 bases are TGTGCCAGCAGCTTAGGGACAGGGATGAGTGAGCAGTTCTTC. Translating gives CASSLGTGMSEQFF. The chain is built from TRBV7-6 and TRBJ2-1; TRBD1 matches at 8 bases. The CDR3 length is 14 residues. CDR1 and CDR2 from the germline V gene are SGHVS and FNYEAQ. J lost 9 bases, V lost 1 base, and 5 bases had no gene match.

DNA for the CDR3: TGTGCCAGTAGTCGCATGGGGAACACTGAAGCTTTCTTT. Residues: CASSRMGNTEAFF. The chain links TRBV19 to TRBJ1-1, with D uncertain. V was trimmed by 5 bases and J by 1 base, leaving 8 bases between them. Per the germline V gene, CDR1 is LNHDA and CDR2 is SQIVND (reference sequence). CDR3 size: 13 residues.